This T cell receptor beta chain was sequenced in a study of blood T cells in healthy people across ages. The study, taken as a whole, reports: Estimated diversity that came from one million T cells was considered an underestimate. Older age coincided with a roughly linear decline in TCR beta diversity per million T cells.

As regards this clonotype: Its antigen is unidentified. The junction shows a germline mismatch at one end, possibly a read error.

Each sample provided at least 5 micrograms of extracted total RNA. Primers used in a second PCR of about 7 to 12 cycles were a sample-barcoded 5' primer and a J-beta primer mix. Unique molecular identifiers of 12 random nucleotides labeled each cDNA. TCRdb re-called the 5' RACE reads with MiXCR, one entry per CDR3 protein. Found here are around 2 million distinct CDR3 sequences, about 39% of them singletons; the top ten hold approximately 22%. The V gene's germline CDR1 is SGHTA and CDR2 FQGNSA. This CDR3 contains 15 residues. The sample taken for sequencing was blood. The origin of this receptor is a human donor in good health. This chain joins TRBV7-2 and TRBJ2-1; 8 bases line up with TRBD2. CDR3 loop: CASSLNSGAYNEQVF. The CDR3 nucleotides are TGTGCCAGCAGCTTAAATAGCGGGGCTTACAATGAGCAGGTCTTC.